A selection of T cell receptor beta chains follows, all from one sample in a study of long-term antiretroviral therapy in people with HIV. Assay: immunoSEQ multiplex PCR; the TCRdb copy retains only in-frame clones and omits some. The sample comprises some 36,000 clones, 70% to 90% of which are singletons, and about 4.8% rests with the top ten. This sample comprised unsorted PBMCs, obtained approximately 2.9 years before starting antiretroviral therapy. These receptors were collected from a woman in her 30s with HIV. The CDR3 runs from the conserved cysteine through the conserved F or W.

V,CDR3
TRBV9,CASSPDYSGNTIYF
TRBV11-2,CASSLVGDQYF
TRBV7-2,CASSLDRGDYEQYF
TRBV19,CASSSFDRTGETQYF
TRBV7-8,CASSLGTGSNQPQHF
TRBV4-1,CASSQEPRQGGEEQYF
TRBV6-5,CASSYRDKKETQYF
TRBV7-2,CASSPLRGLPPDTQYF
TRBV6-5,CASSYSSTVEAFF
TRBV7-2,CASSTRQGSSYEQYF
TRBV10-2,CASSESWRGKGKGSNQPQHF
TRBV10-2,CASSVYKEPGQLVYPYQPQHF
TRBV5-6,CASSFLGRGGAETQYF
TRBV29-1,CSAQSSGLTEAFF
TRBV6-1,CASGSRFTEAFF
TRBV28,CAAADRSSYEQYF
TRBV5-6,CASSLRNNEQFF
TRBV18,CASSPDTGELFF
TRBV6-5,CASSSKTETEAFF
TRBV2,CASSERTGTNTEAFF
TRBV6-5,CASSSLDGPPTIYF
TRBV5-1,CASSLEGGDEKLFF
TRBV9,CASSVEGREYGYTF
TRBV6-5,CASSYGGGPIQPQHF
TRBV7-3,CASSFLPGGGGELFF
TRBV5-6,CASSSWTGINEKLFF
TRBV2,CASSEGTSGGRPYEQYF
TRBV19,CASSPTRGRETQYF
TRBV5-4,CASIGGDEQYF
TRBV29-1,CSAEDSHYGYTF
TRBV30,CAWTKKGGWHGELFF
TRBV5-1,CASSLVGLREVKTQYF
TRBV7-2,CASVKRQGGFNEQFF
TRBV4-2,CASSQDTRGRSTDTQYF
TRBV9,CASSVELVPDTQYF
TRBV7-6,CASSRRLPGRDTQYF
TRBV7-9,CASSFDRGNTGELFF
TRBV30,CAWSVIRAASTDTQYF
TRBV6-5,CASSTGGTSGNTIYF
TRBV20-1,CSAGAGYGYTF
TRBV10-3,CATTGANVLTF